The rows below give T cell receptor beta chains drawn from one sample of a study of blood T cell repertoires in COVID-19. Generated by immunoSEQ multiplex PCR, the TCRdb table keeps only in-frame clones and is missing some. The sample yields 200,000 to 250,000 clones, 80% to 90% seen once. The sample comprised PBMCs or T cells enriched from blood (not recorded which). The receptor source for this set is a woman in her thirties with acute COVID-19. CDR3s include the opening cysteine and the closing phenylalanine or tryptophan. D genes are given only for firm matches. Size is omitted from some rows. Given values are once, few, many or a class for expanded clones.

TRBJ1-6 | NA | TRBV10-3 | TRBD1 | CAISEGRDRASPLHF | TGTGCCATCAGTGAGGGACGGGACAGGGCTTCACCCCTCCACTTT
TRBJ2-3 | NA | TRBV6-5 | TRBD2 | CASSRLATDTQYF | TGTGCCAGCAGCAGACTAGCGACAGATACGCAGTATTTT
TRBJ2-1 | NA | TRBV25-1 | NA | CASSETTYNEQFF | TGTGCCAGCAGTGAAACTACATACAATGAGCAGTTCTTC
TRBJ1-5 | NA | TRBV11-2 | NA | CASSLRGSNQPQHF | TGTGCCAGCAGCTTACGGGGGAGCAATCAGCCCCAGCATTTT
TRBJ1-4 | NA | TRBV5-1 | NA | CASSEGGGTATNEKLFF | TGCGCCAGCAGCGAGGGTGGAGGGACTGCAACTAATGAAAAACTGTTTTTT
TRBJ1-1 | NA | TRBV11-3 | NA | CASSSGQGNTEAFF | TGTGCCAGCAGCTCGGGTCAGGGGAACACTGAAGCTTTCTTT
TRBJ2-7 | NA | TRBV6-6 | TRBD1 | CASSYGDRVPTEQYF | TGTGCCAGCAGTTACGGGGACAGGGTCCCCACCGAGCAGTACTTC
TRBJ1-2 | NA | TRBV13 | TRBD1 | CASSLFSGTGGIYGYTF | TGTGCCAGCAGCTTGTTCTCCGGGACAGGGGGAATCTATGGCTACACCTTC
TRBJ1-2 | NA | TRBV19 | NA | CASSIDGQGRQYGYTF | TGTGCCAGTAGTATAGATGGGCAGGGTCGGCAATATGGCTACACCTTC
TRBJ1-5 | NA | TRBV19 | TRBD1 | CASRVGTGKSERAQPQHF | TGTGCCAGTAGGGTGGGGACAGGGAAATCCGAACGAGCTCAGCCCCAGCATTTT
TRBJ1-2 | NA | TRBV4-3 | NA | CASSQDGRWENYGYTF | TGCGCCAGCAGCCAAGATGGACGGTGGGAGAACTATGGCTACACCTTC
TRBJ1-5 | NA | TRBV4-2 | NA | CASSQVIRGPNQPQHF | TGTGCCAGCAGCCAAGTCATCAGGGGCCCTAATCAGCCCCAGCATTTT
TRBJ2-1 | NA | TRBV6-4 | TRBD2 | CASSISGVARDEQFF | TGTGCCAGCAGCATTAGCGGGGTAGCCCGGGATGAGCAGTTCTTC
TRBJ1-2 | NA | TRBV6-2/TRBV6-3 | NA | CASSYSRMVSYTF | TGTGCCAGCAGTTACTCGAGGATGGTGAGCTACACCTTC
TRBJ1-1 | once | TRBV13 | NA | CAGGGHYTEAFF | TGTGCCGGTGGGGGACATTACACTGAAGCTTTCTTT
TRBJ1-6 | NA | TRBV5-4 | NA | CASSFMGSSYNSPLHF | TGTGCCAGCAGCTTCATGGGGAGCTCCTATAATTCACCCCTCCACTTT
TRBJ1-4 | NA | TRBV6-5 | NA | CASSYDVGGGEKLFF | TGTGCCAGCAGTTACGATGTGGGGGGGGGTGAAAAACTGTTTTTT
TRBJ1-1 | NA | TRBV4-1 | NA | CASSRYQGTEAFF | TGCGCCAGCAGCCGCTATCAGGGCACTGAAGCTTTCTTT
TRBJ1-2 | NA | TRBV19 | TRBD1 | CASSTSGTGLEVNGYTF | TGTGCCAGTAGTACCTCCGGGACAGGGTTGGAGGTAAATGGCTACACCTTC
TRBJ2-7 | NA | TRBV23-1 | NA | CASSPDFRGYEQYF | TGCGCCAGCAGTCCGGACTTCAGGGGATACGAGCAGTACTTC
TRBJ2-7 | NA | TRBV3-1/TRBV3-2 | NA | CASSQARGWESSYEQYF | TGTGCCAGCAGCCAAGCTCGGGGGTGGGAAAGCTCCTACGAGCAGTACTTC
TRBJ2-7 | NA | TRBV5-1 | TRBD2 | CASSGDSGGSSYEQYF | TGCGCCAGCAGCGGAGATAGCGGGGGAAGCTCCTACGAGCAGTACTTC
TRBJ1-1 | NA | TRBV5-5 | NA | CASSLASVEAFF | TGTGCCAGCAGCTTGGCGTCAGTAGAAGCTTTCTTT
TRBJ2-3 | NA | TRBV4-1 | TRBD2 | CASSPSGAGGAPDTQYF | TGCGCCAGCAGCCCCTCAGGAGCCGGGGGGGCCCCCGATACGCAGTATTTT
TRBJ2-2 | NA | TRBV6-6 | NA | CATYPGGEPGELFF | TGTGCCACCTACCCAGGAGGGGAACCCGGGGAGCTGTTTTTT
TRBJ2-6 | NA | TRBV9 | TRBD1 | CASTQPAGTGRLQSGANVLTF | TGTGCCAGCACCCAACCCGCTGGGACAGGGCGGCTCCAGTCTGGGGCCAACGTCCTGACTTTC
TRBJ1-6 | once | TRBV19 | TRBD1 | CATRRGGQSSYNSPLHF | TGTGCCACCCGACGGGGGGGACAGAGCTCCTATAATTCACCCCTCCACTTT
TRBJ2-2 | NA | TRBV5-1 | TRBD2 | CASSLASGNTGELFF | TGCGCCAGCAGCTTGGCTAGCGGAAACACCGGGGAGCTGTTTTTT
TRBJ2-1 | NA | TRBV12-5 | TRBD1 | CASGLVTGTGQGISTGYNEQFF | TGTGCTAGTGGTTTGGTTACTGGGACGGGACAGGGGATCAGTACTGGGTACAATGAGCAGTTCTTC
TRBJ1-5 | NA | TRBV7-2 | NA | CASSLESRGGQPQHF | TGTGCCAGCAGCTTAGAATCCAGGGGCGGACAGCCCCAGCATTTT
TRBJ1-1 | NA | TRBV10-3 | NA | CAISVAAGENTEAFF | TGTGCCATCAGTGTTGCAGCGGGAGAGAACACTGAAGCTTTCTTT
TRBJ2-6 | NA | TRBV10-3 | TRBD1 | CAISEGTVSGANVLTF | TGTGCCATCAGTGAGGGGACAGTCTCTGGGGCCAACGTCCTGACTTTC
TRBJ2-7 | NA | TRBV5-5 | NA | CASSFQVAYEQYF | TGTGCCAGCAGCTTTCAGGTTGCCTACGAGCAGTACTTC
TRBJ1-1 | NA | TRBV10-3 | TRBD1 | CATTGLNTEAFF | TGTGCCACGACAGGGTTGAACACTGAAGCTTTCTTT
TRBJ2-7 | NA | TRBV5-1 | NA | CASSIRLGGEDEQYF | TGCGCCAGCAGCATCCGACTAGGAGGAGAGGACGAGCAGTACTTC
TRBJ1-2 | NA | TRBV27 | NA | CASAGTRSEGYTF | TGTGCCAGCGCGGGGACCAGATCCGAGGGCTACACCTTC
TRBJ2-7 | NA | TRBV5-1 | TRBD2 | CASSFGSGGYEQYF | TGCGCCAGCAGCTTTGGTAGCGGGGGTTACGAGCAGTACTTC
TRBJ1-2 | NA | TRBV7-2 | TRBD1 | CASSSHDRGIAGYTF | TGTGCCAGCAGCTCCCATGACAGGGGAATCGCTGGCTACACCTTC
TRBJ1-4 | NA | TRBV29-1 | NA | CSGQSYEKLFF | TGCAGCGGACAAAGCTACGAAAAACTGTTTTTT
TRBJ1-2 | NA | TRBV12-3/TRBV12-4 | NA | CASSFGQGEGYTF | TGTGCCAGCAGTTTTGGTCAGGGTGAAGGCTACACCTTC
TRBJ1-5 | NA | TRBV6-5 | NA | CGTGPPNQPQHF | TGTGGTACAGGGCCCCCCAATCAGCCCCAGCATTTT